Here is one TCR beta chain with its context. Its antigen is still unknown. Using RNA template, CDR3s of TCR alpha and beta were amplified with iRepertoire arm-PCR. For one-step reverse transcription and amplification, about 90-400 ng of tissue mRNA or PBMC total RNA was used. One entry per CDR3 protein results from TCRdb running MiXCR on the multiplex PCR reads. This sample has around 140,000 distinct CDR3 sequences, with approximately 39% found just once. This sample was included in a study of glioma-infiltrating T cells. General study points: Non-neoplastic patients had below-expected tissue-blood divergence, while all gliomas exceeded expectation.

The sample consisted of glioma tissue, nonneoplastic brain tissue, or PBMCs (not recorded which). The origin of this receptor is a human donor with low-grade glioma or glioblastoma, undergoing nonglioma brain surgery, or in good health (not recorded which).

The CDR3 DNA reads TGTGCCAGCTCCCCGACCGGGCCCGAGACGAATCAGCCCCAGCATTTT. Residues: CASSPTGPETNQPQHF. The chain links TRBV18 to TRBJ1-5; no firm D call. This CDR3 region has 16 residues. Trimming took 6 bases from V and 4 from J, leaving 19 bases between them. CDR1 and CDR2 (germline): KGHSH, LQKENI.